The sequence of this T cell receptor (beta chain) was determined in a study of T cells in Graves' hyperthyroidism and ophthalmopathy. V gave up 5 bases and J gave up 7 bases; unmatched junction bases: 4. The CDR3 contains 12 residues. Germline values: CDR1 MNHEY, CDR2 SVGEGT. Uncontrolled infection, other autoimmune disease, pregnancy or lactation disqualified patients from enrolment. PBMCs were sourced from less than 13 ml fresh peripheral blood. This clonotype occurred many times. The investigators amplified TCR beta CDR3 regions from RNA transcripts. Using the HTBI primer set, a first-round RT-PCR was run on the TCR CDR3. Each CDR3 protein gets one entry after TCRdb re-called the multiplex PCR reads with MiXCR. The data contain about 550,000 distinct CDR3 sequences, less than 25% of them seen just once; the ten biggest clones take up around 27%.

This clonotype was obtained from a man between 18 and 35 years old with Graves' hyperthyroidism. Material for sequencing was blood. This rearrangement joins TRBV6-2 or TRBV6-3 to TRBJ1-2; 7 bases are a match to TRBD1. The CDR3 loop reads CASSVGTVGYTF. Here the CDR3 DNA reads TGTGCCAGCAGTGTCGGGACAGTTGGCTACACCTTC.